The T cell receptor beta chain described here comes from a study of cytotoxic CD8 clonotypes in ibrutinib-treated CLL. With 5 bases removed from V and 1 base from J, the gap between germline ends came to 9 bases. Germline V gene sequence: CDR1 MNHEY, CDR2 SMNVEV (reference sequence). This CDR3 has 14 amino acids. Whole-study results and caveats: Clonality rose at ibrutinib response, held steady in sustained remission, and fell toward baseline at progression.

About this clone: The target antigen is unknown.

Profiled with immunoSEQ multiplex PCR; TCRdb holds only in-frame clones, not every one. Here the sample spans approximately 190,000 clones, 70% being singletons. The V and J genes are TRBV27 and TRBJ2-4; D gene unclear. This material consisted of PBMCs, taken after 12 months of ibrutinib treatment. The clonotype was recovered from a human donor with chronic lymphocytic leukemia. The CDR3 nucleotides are TGTGCCAGCAGTGGATCGTTGGCCAAAAACATTCAGTACTTC. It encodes CASSGSLAKNIQYF.